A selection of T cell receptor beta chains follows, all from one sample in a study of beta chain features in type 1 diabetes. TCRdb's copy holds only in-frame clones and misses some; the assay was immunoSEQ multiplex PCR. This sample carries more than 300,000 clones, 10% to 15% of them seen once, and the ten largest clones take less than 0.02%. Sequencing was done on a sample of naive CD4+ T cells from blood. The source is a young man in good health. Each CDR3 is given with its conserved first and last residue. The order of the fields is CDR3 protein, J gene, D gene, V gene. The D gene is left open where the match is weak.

CDR3: CASGVGGDEAFF
J: TRBJ1-1
D: -
V: TRBV2

CDR3: CASSQDRGLGYTF
J: TRBJ1-2
D: -
V: TRBV4-3

CDR3: CASADIREQYF
J: TRBJ2-7
D: -
V: TRBV18

CDR3: CASSLTGTGAGELFF
J: TRBJ2-2
D: TRBD1
V: TRBV28

CDR3: CASSLFQGGNTQYF
J: TRBJ2-3
D: -
V: TRBV28

CDR3: CASSQGATSGGSYNEQFF
J: TRBJ2-1
D: TRBD2
V: TRBV4-1

CDR3: CASSFWTASYEQYF
J: TRBJ2-7
D: -
V: TRBV28

CDR3: CASSLVSSVQFF
J: TRBJ2-1
D: -
V: TRBV7-8

CDR3: CASREGRQETQYF
J: TRBJ2-5
D: TRBD2
V: TRBV28

CDR3: CASSLVMSYEQYF
J: TRBJ2-7
D: -
V: TRBV7-2

CDR3: CASSLTPDRSGTYGYTF
J: TRBJ1-2
D: TRBD1
V: TRBV7-3

CDR3: CASSYGGLEQFF
J: TRBJ2-1
D: -
V: TRBV6-5

CDR3: CASSPYVADTEFF
J: TRBJ2-1
D: -
V: TRBV18

CDR3: CASSPQPSGGANEQFF
J: TRBJ2-1
D: TRBD2
V: TRBV7-3

CDR3: CSVVRDRGPDTEAFF
J: TRBJ1-1
D: TRBD1
V: TRBV29-1

CDR3: CASSETGIRGYTF
J: TRBJ1-2
D: -
V: TRBV2

CDR3: CASSKSGRGNTIYF
J: TRBJ1-3
D: -
V: TRBV19

CDR3: CASSTGLTANYGYTF
J: TRBJ1-2
D: -
V: TRBV6-1

CDR3: CASSQGAQGNTGELFF
J: TRBJ2-2
D: -
V: TRBV4-1

CDR3: CAWSGLAQISGANVLTF
J: TRBJ2-6
D: TRBD2
V: TRBV30

CDR3: CAWSLGLIGTEAFF
J: TRBJ1-1
D: -
V: TRBV30

CDR3: CASSPTGTSGETQYF
J: TRBJ2-5
D: TRBD2
V: TRBV7-3

CDR3: CASSPLISYEQYF
J: TRBJ2-7
D: -
V: TRBV27

CDR3: CASSYGQAAVQYF
J: TRBJ2-5
D: -
V: TRBV6-6

CDR3: CASSAGTESNQPQHF
J: TRBJ1-5
D: TRBD1
V: TRBV5-4

CDR3: CAIGQDYEQYF
J: TRBJ2-7
D: TRBD1
V: TRBV10-3